The 19 T cell receptor beta chains below come from one sample, sequenced in a study of blood T cell repertoires in COVID-19. Clones were sequenced by immunoSEQ multiplex PCR, and TCRdb holds only the in-frame ones, with some missing. The table lists about 240,000 clones, around 87% of them singletons. The sequenced material came from peripheral blood. The origin of the receptors is a woman in her seventies with active or convalescent COVID-19.

Here the CDR3 DNA reads TGTGCCAGCAGCTTGGTAGGCGGGCCCACCTTC. Translated, it gives CASSLVGGPTF. V and J are TRBV5-6 and TRBJ1-2; D call uncertain. Germline-derived CDR1 and CDR2 are SGHDT and YYEEEE. This CDR3 has 11 amino acids. Trimming pared 0 bases from V and 13 bases from J, leaving 10 bases between.

This clone was counted between two and nine times. The J gene is TRBJ2-3, the V gene TRBV7-9; the D gene is possibly TRBD1 (6 bases). The CDR3 loop spans 14 amino acids. Trimming stripped 5 bases from V and 0 bases from J, with 9 bases between. The germline V gene encodes CDR1 SEHNR and CDR2 FQNEAQ (reference sequence). The CDR3 is CASSPTGSTDTQYF. Here the CDR3 DNA reads TGTGCCAGCAGCCCCACAGGGAGCACAGATACGCAGTATTTT.

CDR3 amino acids: CASSDTGNYGYTF. CDR3 nucleotide sequence: TGCGCCAGCAGTGACACAGGGAACTATGGCTACACCTTC. V is TRBV10-1 and J is TRBJ1-2, with D perhaps matching TRBD1 (6 bases). From germline, CDR1 is WNHNN and CDR2 SYGVQD (reference sequence). Trimming took 3 bases from V and 2 from J, leaving 7 bases between them. The CDR3 consists of 13 residues.

This chain uses TRBV15 with TRBJ2-2; D is unresolved. The CDR3 consists of 12 residues. Germline V lookup: CDR1 LNHNV, CDR2 YYDKDF (reference sequence). Trimming pared 8 bases from V and 4 bases from J, leaving 8 bases between. For the CDR3, the DNA is TGTGCCACCGGCACTTCCACCGGGGAGCTGTTTTTT. It specifies CATGTSTGELFF.

The V call is TRBV5-8, the J call TRBJ2-7; D is unresolved. V shed 0 bases and J shed 2 bases, with 6 bases lying between them. CDR1 and CDR2 from the germline V gene are SGHTS and YDEGEE. This CDR3 spans 13 amino acids. CDR3 amino acids: CASSLDGTYEQYF. CDR3 coding DNA: TGTGCCAGCAGCTTGGACGGTACCTACGAGCAGTACTTC.

This clone was found once. The rearrangement uses TRBV6-2 or TRBV6-3 and TRBJ2-3; 8 bases are shared with TRBD2. The CDR3 has 15 amino acids. Germline-derived CDR1 and CDR2 are MNHEY and SVGEGT. With V trimmed by 1 base and J by 3 bases, 3 bases remained unmatched. DNA of the CDR3: TGTGCCAGCAGTTACTGGCGGGGGGCAACAGATACGCAGTATTTT. Encoded protein: CASSYWRGATDTQYF.

The V call is TRBV7-6, the J call TRBJ2-1; unclear D gene. This CDR3 is built from 12 residues. Germline V gene lookup returns CDR1 SGHVS and CDR2 FNYEAQ. Trimming stripped 5 bases from V and 7 bases from J, with 9 bases between. CDR3 bases: TGTGCCAGCAGCGCTGGCTGGAATGAGCAGTTCTTC. Amino acid sequence: CASSAGWNEQFF. The full variable domain, rest sourced from reference TRBV7-6 and TRBJ2-1, is GAGVSQSPRYKVTKRGQDVALRCDPISGHVSLYWYRQALGQGPEFLTYFNYEAQQDKSGLPNDRFSAERPEGSISTLTIQRTEQRDSAMYRCASSAGWNEQFFGPGTRLTVL.

The chain is built from TRBV5-1 and TRBJ2-3, with a possible D match to TRBD1 (5 bases). The CDR3 has 15 amino acids. From germline, CDR1 is SGHRS and CDR2 YFSETQ. The V end was cut by 0 bases, the J end by 3 bases, with 11 bases between. The CDR3 is CASSLADRGTDTQYF. The CDR3 region has the DNA TGCGCCAGCAGCTTGGCCGACAGAGGAACAGATACGCAGTATTTT. Together with reference TRBV5-1 and TRBJ2-3, the CDR3 gives the full variable domain: KAGVTQTPRYLIKTRGQQVTLSCSPISGHRSVSWYQQTPGQGLQFLFEYFSETQRNKGNFPGRFSGRQFSNSRSEMNVSTLELGDSALYLCASSLADRGTDTQYFGPGTRLTVL.

The CDR3 bases are TGTGCCAGCAGCGGGGTGGGGAGCCGTGGGAACACTGAAGCTTTCTTT. Protein sequence: CASSGVGSRGNTEAFF. This chain uses TRBV5-6 with TRBJ1-1; D is unresolved. The CDR3 is 16 residues long. Trimming removed 4 bases at V and 1 base at J, with 17 bases between. From germline, CDR1 is SGHDT and CDR2 YYEEEE.

The gene calls are TRBV3-1 (or the pseudogene TRBV3-2) and TRBJ2-7; D is undetermined. CDR1 is LGHDT, CDR2 YNNKEL, per germline (reference sequence). Trimming left V 6 bases short and J 1 base short, with 7 bases between. The CDR3 has 12 residues. CDR3 nucleotide sequence: TGTGCCAGCAGATCAGGATCCTACGAGCAGTACTTC. This codes for CASRSGSYEQYF.

The chain uses TRBV18 and TRBJ1-1; D unclear. Germline CDR1 reads KGHSH; CDR2 reads LQKENI. Trimming pared 4 bases from V and 5 bases from J, leaving 20 bases between. There are 16 residues in the CDR3. This CDR3 is CASSRGGGPHLTEAFF. CDR3 nucleotide sequence: TGTGCCAGCTCACGCGGTGGAGGGCCCCACTTGACTGAAGCTTTCTTT. The full variable domain, with the rest looked up from reference TRBV18 and TRBJ1-1, is NAGVMQNPRHLVRRRGQEARLRCSPMKGHSHVYWYRQLPEEGLKFMVYLQKENIIDESGMPKERFSAEFPKEGPSILRIQQVVRGDSAAYFCASSRGGGPHLTEAFFGQGTRLTVV.

V usage is TRBV19 and J usage is TRBJ1-2; 12 positions match TRBD1. The junction had 9 bases not matched to a gene; V was cut back by 5 bases and J by 14 bases. There are 13 residues in the CDR3. Germline CDR1 LNHDA, CDR2 SQIVND (reference sequence). CDR3 amino acids: CASSGPGQGAQTF. DNA for the CDR3: TGTGCCAGTAGTGGACCGGGACAGGGGGCGCAAACCTTC.

The V gene is TRBV7-2, the J gene TRBJ1-2; 8 nucleotides align to TRBD1. The V segment lost 0 bases and the J segment 4 bases; nucleotides outside the gene matches: 16. Germline V gene sequence: CDR1 SGHTA, CDR2 FQGNSA. The CDR3 loop spans 19 amino acids. For the CDR3, the DNA is TGTGCCAGCAGCTTAGCGACCGGGACAGGCACTACCAGGGGCTATGGCTACACCTTC. Its translation: CASSLATGTGTTRGYGYTF.

This sequence joins TRBV19 and TRBJ2-5; 15 positions match TRBD2. Germline loops: CDR1 LNHDA, CDR2 SQIVND (reference sequence). Trimming cost V 5 bases and J 7 bases; bases outside gene matches: 2. This CDR3 has 14 residues. The CDR3 is CASSPGLAGGTQYF. CDR3 sequence (DNA): TGTGCCAGTAGTCCGGGACTAGCGGGGGGGACCCAGTACTTC.

J is TRBJ2-7 and V is TRBV7-9; 11 bases match TRBD1. Trimming removed 4 bases from V and 4 bases from J; junction bases left unmatched: 6. Germline CDR1 SEHNR, CDR2 FQNEAQ (reference sequence). The CDR3 is made up of 15 amino acids. The CDR3 loop is CASSSYGTGGYEQYF. CDR3 DNA: TGTGCCAGCAGCTCATACGGGACAGGGGGGTACGAGCAGTACTTC.

This clone was recorded a few times. This sequence joins TRBV6-2 or TRBV6-3 and TRBJ1-5, with D unclear. V was clipped by 6 bases and J by 1 base, with 13 bases between them. This CDR3 is built from 15 residues. Per germline, CDR1 MNHEY and CDR2 SVGEGT. The CDR3 region is CASSRLLGSNQPQHF. The CDR3 coding sequence is TGTGCCAGCAGCAGACTATTGGGAAGCAATCAGCCCCAGCATTTT.

This clone was counted only a few times. This chain uses TRBV27 with TRBJ1-6; TRBD1 is a possible D gene (6 bases). There are 14 residues in the CDR3. The V gene's germline CDR1 is MNHEY and CDR2 SMNVEV (reference sequence). With 6 bases removed from V and 9 bases from J, the gap between germline ends came to 15 bases. The CDR3 DNA reads as TGTGCCAGCAGAACGTGGGACACGCTTTCACCCCTCCACTTT. Translation gives CASRTWDTLSPLHF.

This sequence joins TRBV6-4 and TRBJ1-2; D is undetermined. The CDR3 runs 14 residues. The V gene lost 5 bases and the J gene lost 2 bases, with 12 bases spanning the gap. The V gene's germline CDR1 is MRHNA and CDR2 SNTAGT. DNA of the CDR3: TGTGCCAGCAGTCCTTTTGACGGGAACTATGGCTACACCTTC. Translation: CASSPFDGNYGYTF.

This clone was seen a handful of times. The chain joins TRBV7-8 to TRBJ1-2; the match to TRBD1 covers 9 bases. J lost 2 bases, V lost 1 base, and 2 bases had no gene match. The germline gives CDR1 SGHVS, CDR2 FQNEAQ. The CDR3 spans 15 residues. Here the CDR3 reads CASSLGQGENYGYTF. Here the CDR3 DNA reads TGTGCCAGCAGCTTAGGACAGGGGGAAAACTATGGCTACACCTTC.